This TCR beta chain stems from a study of T-cell memory formation after mild COVID-19. Study-wide context: TCR clusters showed largely donor specificity.

TCR alpha and TCR beta cDNA libraries with sample barcodes and UMIs came from 5'RACE using constant-segment primers. One entry per CDR3 protein, called by TCRdb with MiXCR from the 5' RACE reads. The table shows roughly 190,000 distinct CDR3 sequences, with 10% to 13% occurring only once. This clonotype was counted only a few times. As yet, its antigen is unknown. Notes on the study in general: Pre-infection memory held some responding clones, suggesting pre-existing cross-reactive T cells responded. The CD4+ clones that contracted clustered mainly within CM and EM, and the CD8+ clones concentrated in EMRA.

The sequenced sample consisted of PBMCs or a T cell subset sorted from them (not recorded which). The TCR comes from a man aged 18 to 29 who had mild COVID-19 (a few samples of this study predate the infection). Cell type and time point are not known.

CDR3 region: CASWRQGTYEQYF. The CDR3 coding sequence is TGTGCCAGCTGGAGACAGGGTACCTACGAGCAGTACTTC. The chain is built from TRBV12-3 or TRBV12-4 and TRBJ2-7, with 7 bases matching TRBD1. This CDR3 spans 13 amino acids. Trimming took 8 bases from V and 2 from J; bases not matched to a gene: 6.